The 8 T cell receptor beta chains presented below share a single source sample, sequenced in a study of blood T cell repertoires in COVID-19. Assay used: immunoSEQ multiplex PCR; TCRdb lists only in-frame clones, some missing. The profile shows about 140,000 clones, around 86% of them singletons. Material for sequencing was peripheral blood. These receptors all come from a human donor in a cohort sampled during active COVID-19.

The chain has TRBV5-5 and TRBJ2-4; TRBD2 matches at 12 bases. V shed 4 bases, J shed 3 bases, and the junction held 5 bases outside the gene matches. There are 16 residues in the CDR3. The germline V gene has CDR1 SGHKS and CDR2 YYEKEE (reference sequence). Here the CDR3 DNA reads TGTGCCAGCAGCCCGAGACTAGCGGGAGACAAAAACATTCAGTACTTC. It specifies CASSPRLAGDKNIQYF.

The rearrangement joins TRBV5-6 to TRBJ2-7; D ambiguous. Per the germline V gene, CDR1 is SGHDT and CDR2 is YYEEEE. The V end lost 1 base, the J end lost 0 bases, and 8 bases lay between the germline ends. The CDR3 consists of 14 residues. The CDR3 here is CASSLNQRSYEQYF. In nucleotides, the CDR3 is TGTGCCAGCAGCTTGAACCAGCGCTCCTACGAGCAGTACTTC. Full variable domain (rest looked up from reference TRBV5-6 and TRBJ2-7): DAGVTQSPTHLIKTRGQQVTLRCSPKSGHDTVSWYQQALGQGPQFIFQYYEEEERQRGNFPDRFSGHQFPNYSSELNVNALLLGDSALYLCASSLNQRSYEQYFGPGTRLTVT.

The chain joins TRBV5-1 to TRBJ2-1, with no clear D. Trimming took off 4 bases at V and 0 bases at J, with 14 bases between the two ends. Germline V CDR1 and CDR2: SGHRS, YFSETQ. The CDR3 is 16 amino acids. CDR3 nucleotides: TGCGCCAGCAGCCGGAAGCTGCGAGGCTCCTACAATGAGCAGTTCTTC. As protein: CASSRKLRGSYNEQFF.

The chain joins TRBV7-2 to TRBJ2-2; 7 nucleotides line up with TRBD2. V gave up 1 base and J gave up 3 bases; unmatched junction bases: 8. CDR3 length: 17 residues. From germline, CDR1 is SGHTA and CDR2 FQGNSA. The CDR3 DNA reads TGTGCCAGCAGCTTAGGTTATGCGGGAGTTTACACCGGGGAGCTGTTTTTT. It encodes CASSLGYAGVYTGELFF.

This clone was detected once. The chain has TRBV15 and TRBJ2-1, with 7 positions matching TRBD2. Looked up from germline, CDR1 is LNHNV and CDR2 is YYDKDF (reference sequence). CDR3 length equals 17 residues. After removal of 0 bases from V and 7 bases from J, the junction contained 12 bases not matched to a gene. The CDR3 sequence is CATSRDLARLAQNEQFF. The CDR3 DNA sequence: TGTGCCACCAGCAGAGATTTAGCGAGACTAGCCCAAAATGAGCAGTTCTTC.

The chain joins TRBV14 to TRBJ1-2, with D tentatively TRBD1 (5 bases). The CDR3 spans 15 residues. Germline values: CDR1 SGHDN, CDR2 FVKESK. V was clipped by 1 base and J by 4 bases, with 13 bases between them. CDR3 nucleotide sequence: TGTGCCAGCAGCCAAGCCGGGGGGGGATTCTATGGCTACACCTTC. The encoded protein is CASSQAGGGFYGYTF.

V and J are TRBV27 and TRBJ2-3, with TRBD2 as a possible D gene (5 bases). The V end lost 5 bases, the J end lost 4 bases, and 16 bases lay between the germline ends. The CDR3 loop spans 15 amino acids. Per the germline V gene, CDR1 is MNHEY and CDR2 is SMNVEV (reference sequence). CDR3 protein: CASSRTPGGSDTQYF. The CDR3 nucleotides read TGTGCCAGCAGTCGGACTCCGGGTGGATCAGATACGCAGTATTTT.

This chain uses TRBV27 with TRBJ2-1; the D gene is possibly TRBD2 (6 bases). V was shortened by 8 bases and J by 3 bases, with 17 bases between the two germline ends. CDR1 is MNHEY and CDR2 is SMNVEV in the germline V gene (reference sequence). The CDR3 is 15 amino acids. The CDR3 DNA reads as TGTGCCAGCCAGTTTAGGGCGGGGAACTACAATGAGCAGTTCTTC. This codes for CASQFRAGNYNEQFF.